This record concerns one T cell receptor beta chain sequence. This CDR3 region has 15 residues. Per the germline V gene, CDR1 is ENHRY and CDR2 is SYGVKD. Deletions cut 3 bases from V and 7 bases from J, with 19 bases between. The assay was immunoSEQ multiplex PCR, and TCRdb's table has in-frame clones only and misses some. Of roughly 150,000 clones in the sample, roughly nine tenths were seen once. The data derive from a study of blood T cell repertoires in COVID-19. The source of this sequence is a woman between 65 and 79 years old with acute or convalescent COVID-19. Sequencing used peripheral blood. This chain links TRBV10-3 with TRBJ2-7; TRBD2 is a possible D gene (6 bases). The CDR3 DNA follows: TGTGCCATCAGTGACCTCTCCGGGAGCCAACGAGAGCAGTACTTC. Amino acids: CAISDLSGSQREQYF.